The clone carrying this T cell receptor (beta chain) was observed once. The ends were cut back, 6 bases at V and 8 bases at J, with 17 bases in the middle. The CDR3 extends over 14 amino acids. Germline loops: CDR1 SNHLY, CDR2 FYNNEI. The sample is drawn from a study of cytomegalovirus exposure and HLA in healthy donors. The method was immunoSEQ multiplex PCR; TCRdb's version includes in-frame clones alone and lacks a portion of them. The table lists roughly 120,000 clones, 85% to 90% of them singletons. The sequence was obtained from a woman between 18 and 30 years old in good health and CMV-seronegative. Sequencing input: PBMCs. The chain links TRBV2 to TRBJ2-1, with D maybe TRBD2 (6 bases). The chain's CDR3 is CASSPLTSLHEQFF. The CDR3 DNA reads as TGTGCCAGCAGCCCTTTGACTAGTTTGCATGAGCAGTTCTTC.